This TCR beta chain is from a study of cytomegalovirus exposure and HLA in healthy donors. The overall study: The roughly 110 validation repertoires were reported in a later analysis to have been generated on the same platform as the approximately 700 first-cohort repertoires.

Germline-derived CDR1 and CDR2 are MNHNS and SASEGT. The CDR3 spans 16 residues. V lost 4 bases and J 4 bases, leaving 19 bases between the germline ends. The donors were in the roughly 110-subject validation cohort, distinct from the 666-subject first cohort. Sequencing was performed with immunoSEQ multiplex PCR; in TCRdb, only in-frame clones are kept and a portion is missing. The sample lists about 350,000 clones, roughly nine tenths occurring once. The sequence came from a woman under 40 in good health and CMV-seropositive. Input material: PBMCs. The rearrangement joins TRBV6-1 to TRBJ1-2; possible D gene TRBD1, 6 bases. The CDR3 loop reads CASSARTGGIGYGYTF. The CDR3 DNA is TGTGCCAGCAGTGCGCGGACTGGGGGCATCGGCTATGGCTACACCTTC.